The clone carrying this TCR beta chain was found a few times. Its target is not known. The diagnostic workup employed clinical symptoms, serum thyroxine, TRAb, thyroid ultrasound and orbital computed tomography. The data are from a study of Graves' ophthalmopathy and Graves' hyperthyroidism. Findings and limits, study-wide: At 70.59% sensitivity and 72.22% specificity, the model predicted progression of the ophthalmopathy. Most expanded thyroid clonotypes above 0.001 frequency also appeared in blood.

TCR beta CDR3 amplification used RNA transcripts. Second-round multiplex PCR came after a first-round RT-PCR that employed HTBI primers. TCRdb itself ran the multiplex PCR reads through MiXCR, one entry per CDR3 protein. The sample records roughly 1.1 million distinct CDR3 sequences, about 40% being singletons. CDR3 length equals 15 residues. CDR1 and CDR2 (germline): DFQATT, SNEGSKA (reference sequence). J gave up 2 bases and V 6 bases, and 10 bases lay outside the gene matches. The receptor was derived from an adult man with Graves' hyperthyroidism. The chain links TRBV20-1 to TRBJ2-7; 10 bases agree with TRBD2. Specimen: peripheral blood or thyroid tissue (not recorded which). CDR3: CSAQLAGRRTYEQYF. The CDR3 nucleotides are TGCAGTGCCCAACTAGCGGGAAGGCGGACCTACGAGCAGTACTTC.